The TCR beta chain under discussion was sequenced for a study of OX40 agonist ivuxolimab in advanced cancers. At cycle 4 day 1, cycle 7 day 1, and baseline, blood was sampled. TCRdb's table, derived via immunoSEQ multiplex PCR, lists solely in-frame clones and lacks some. The sample contains roughly 70,000 clones, about four fifths of which appear only once. On this clone itself: Its target is unknown.

The CDR3 totals 19 residues. Germline loops: CDR1 MNHEY, CDR2 SMNVEV (reference sequence). V dropped 4 bases and J dropped 1; count of bases not matched to a gene: 16. Study-level results: Some of the lowest clonal expansion was seen in partial responders at 0.1-3.0 mg/kg.

V gene TRBV27 combines with J gene TRBJ2-1, with 7 bases matching TRBD1. This clonotype originated in an adult with an advanced solid tumor such as melanoma, head and neck, liver or kidney cancer. The sequencing here drew on CD4+ or CD8+ T cells sorted from blood, taken in a trial of the OX40 agonist ivuxolimab. The CDR3 sequence is CASSSPTGSIPRSYNEQFF. The CDR3 DNA is TGTGCCAGCAGTTCGCCGACAGGGAGTATCCCCAGGTCCTACAATGAGCAGTTCTTC.